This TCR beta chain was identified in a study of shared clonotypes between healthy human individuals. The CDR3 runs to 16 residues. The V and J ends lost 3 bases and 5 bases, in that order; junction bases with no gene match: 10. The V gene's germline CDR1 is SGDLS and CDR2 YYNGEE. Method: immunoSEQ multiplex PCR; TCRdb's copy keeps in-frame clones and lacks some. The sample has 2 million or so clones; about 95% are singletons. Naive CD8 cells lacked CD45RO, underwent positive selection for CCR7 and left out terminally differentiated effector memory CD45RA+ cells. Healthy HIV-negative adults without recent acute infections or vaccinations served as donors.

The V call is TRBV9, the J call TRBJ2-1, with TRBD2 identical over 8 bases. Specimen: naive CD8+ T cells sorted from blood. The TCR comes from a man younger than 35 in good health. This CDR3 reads CASSDPSGSSDNEQFF. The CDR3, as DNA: TGTGCCAGCAGCGACCCGAGCGGGAGCTCTGACAATGAGCAGTTCTTC.